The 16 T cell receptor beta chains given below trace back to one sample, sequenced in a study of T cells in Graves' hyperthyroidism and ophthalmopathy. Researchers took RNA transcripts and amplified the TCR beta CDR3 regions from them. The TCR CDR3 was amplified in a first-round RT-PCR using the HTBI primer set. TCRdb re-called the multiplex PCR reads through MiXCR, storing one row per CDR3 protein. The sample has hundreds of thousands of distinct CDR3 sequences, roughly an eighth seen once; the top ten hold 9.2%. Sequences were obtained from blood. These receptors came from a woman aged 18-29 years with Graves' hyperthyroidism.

The CDR3 region has the DNA TGCGCCAGCAGTGAGGGACTAGCTTACGAGCAGTACTTC. It encodes CASSEGLAYEQYF. V gene TRBV10-1 combines with J gene TRBJ2-7, with 8 bases lining up with TRBD2. V trimming: 2 bases; J trimming: 4 bases; junction bases outside the gene matches: 1. Germline CDR1 reads WNHNN; CDR2 reads SYGVQD (reference sequence). This CDR3 region has 13 residues.

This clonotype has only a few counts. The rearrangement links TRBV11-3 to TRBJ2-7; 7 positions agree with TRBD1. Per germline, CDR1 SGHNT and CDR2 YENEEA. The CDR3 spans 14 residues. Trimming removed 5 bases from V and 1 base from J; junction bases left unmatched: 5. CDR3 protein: CASSPPGQSYEQYF. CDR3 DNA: TGTGCCAGCAGCCCCCCGGGACAGTCCTACGAGCAGTACTTC.

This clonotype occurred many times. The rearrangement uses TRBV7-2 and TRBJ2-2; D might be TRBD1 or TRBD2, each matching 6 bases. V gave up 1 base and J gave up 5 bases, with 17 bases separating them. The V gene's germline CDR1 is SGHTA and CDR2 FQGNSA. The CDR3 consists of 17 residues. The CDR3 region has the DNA TGTGCCAGCAGCTTAGAGGGGGGCGGGATAAAGACCGGGGAGCTGTTTTTT. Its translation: CASSLEGGGIKTGELFF.

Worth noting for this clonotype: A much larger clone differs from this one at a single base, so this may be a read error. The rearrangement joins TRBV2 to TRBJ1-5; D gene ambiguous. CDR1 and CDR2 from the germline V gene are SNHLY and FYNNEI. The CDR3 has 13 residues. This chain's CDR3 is CASSDGYSQPQRF. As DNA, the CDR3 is TGTGCCAGCAGTGATGGGTATTCTCAGCCCCAGCGTTTT.

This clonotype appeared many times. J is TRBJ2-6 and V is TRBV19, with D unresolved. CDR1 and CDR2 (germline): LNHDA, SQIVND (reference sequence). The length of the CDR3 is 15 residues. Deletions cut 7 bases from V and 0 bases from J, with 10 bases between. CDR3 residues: CASNGPHSGANVLTF. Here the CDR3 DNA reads TGTGCCAGTAATGGTCCGCACTCTGGGGCCAACGTCCTGACTTTC.

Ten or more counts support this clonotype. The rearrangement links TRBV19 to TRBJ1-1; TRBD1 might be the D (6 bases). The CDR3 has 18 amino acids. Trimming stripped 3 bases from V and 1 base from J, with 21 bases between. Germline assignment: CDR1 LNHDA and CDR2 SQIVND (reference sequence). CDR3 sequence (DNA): TGTGCCAGTAGTATTAGTTTAGCGCCGGGACAAGGGAACACTGAAGCTTTCTTT. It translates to CASSISLAPGQGNTEAFF.

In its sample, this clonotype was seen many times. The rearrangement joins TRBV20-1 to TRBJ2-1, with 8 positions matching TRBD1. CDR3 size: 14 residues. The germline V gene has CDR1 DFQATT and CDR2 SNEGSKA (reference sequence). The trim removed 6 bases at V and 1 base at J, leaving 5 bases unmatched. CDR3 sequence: CSAIDRGSYNEQFF. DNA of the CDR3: TGCAGTGCCATCGACAGGGGTTCCTACAATGAGCAGTTCTTC.

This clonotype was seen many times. CDR3 sequence (DNA): TGTGCCAGCAGTGAGGGACAGGGAAGCTACACCTTC. Encoded protein: CASSEGQGSYTF. This sequence joins TRBV28 and TRBJ1-2; TRBD1 matches at 9 bases. Germline V gives CDR1 MDHEN, CDR2 SYDVKM. The CDR3 consists of 12 residues. V dropped 5 bases and J dropped 9; count of bases not matched to a gene: 4.

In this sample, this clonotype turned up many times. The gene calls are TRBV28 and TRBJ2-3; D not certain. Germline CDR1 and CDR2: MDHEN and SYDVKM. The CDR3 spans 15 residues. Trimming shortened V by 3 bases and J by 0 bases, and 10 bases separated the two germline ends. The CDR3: CASSFTSKSTDTQYF. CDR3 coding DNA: TGTGCCAGCAGTTTCACTTCGAAGAGCACAGATACGCAGTATTTT. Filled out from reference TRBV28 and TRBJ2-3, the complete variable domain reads DVKVTQSSRYLVKRTGEKVFLECVQDMDHENMFWYRQDPGLGLRLIYFSYDVKMKEKGDIPEGYSVSREKKERFSLILESASTNQTSMYLCASSFTSKSTDTQYFGPGTRLTVL.

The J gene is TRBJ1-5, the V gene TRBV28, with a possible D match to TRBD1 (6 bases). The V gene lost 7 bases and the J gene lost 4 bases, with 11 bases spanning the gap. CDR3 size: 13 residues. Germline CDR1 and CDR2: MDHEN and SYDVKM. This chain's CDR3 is CASKVGQNQPQHF. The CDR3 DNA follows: TGTGCCAGCAAAGTGGGACAAAATCAGCCCCAGCATTTT.

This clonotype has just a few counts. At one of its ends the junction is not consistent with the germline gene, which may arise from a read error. As DNA, the CDR3 is TGTGCCAGCAGTCCCCGGGACAGGGGATTCTCTGGAAACACCGTATATTTT. As protein: CASSPRDRGFSGNTVYF. V usage is TRBV27 and J usage is TRBJ1-3; 10 bases match TRBD1. CDR1 is MNHEY, CDR2 SMNVEV, per germline (reference sequence). This CDR3 has 17 residues.

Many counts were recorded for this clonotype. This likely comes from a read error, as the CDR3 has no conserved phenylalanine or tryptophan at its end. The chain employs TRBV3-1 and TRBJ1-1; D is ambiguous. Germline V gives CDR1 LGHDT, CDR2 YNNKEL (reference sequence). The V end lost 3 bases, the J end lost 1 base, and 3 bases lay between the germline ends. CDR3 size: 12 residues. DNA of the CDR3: TGTGCCAGCAGCCAGACGAACACTGAAGCTTTCCTT. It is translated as CASSQTNTEAFL.

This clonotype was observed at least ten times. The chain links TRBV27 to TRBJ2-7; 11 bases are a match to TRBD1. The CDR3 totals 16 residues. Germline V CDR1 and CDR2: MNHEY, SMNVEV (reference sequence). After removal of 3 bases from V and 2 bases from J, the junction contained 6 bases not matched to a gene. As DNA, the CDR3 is TGTGCCAGCAGTTTCCGGGACAGGGGGTATCCCTACGAGCAGTACTTC. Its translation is CASSFRDRGYPYEQYF.

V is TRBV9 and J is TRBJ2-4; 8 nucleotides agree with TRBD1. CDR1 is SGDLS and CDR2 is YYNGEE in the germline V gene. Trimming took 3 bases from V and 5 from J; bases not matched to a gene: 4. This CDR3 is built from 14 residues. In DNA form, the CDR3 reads TGTGCCAGCAGCGAACAGGGGGTCGAAAACATTCAGTACTTC. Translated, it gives CASSEQGVENIQYF.

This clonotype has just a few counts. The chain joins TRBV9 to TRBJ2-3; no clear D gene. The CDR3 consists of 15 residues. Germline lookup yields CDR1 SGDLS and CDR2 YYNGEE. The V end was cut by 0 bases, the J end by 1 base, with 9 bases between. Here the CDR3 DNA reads TGTGCCAGCAGCGTAGGCAGGTGGGGCACAGATACGCAGTATTTT. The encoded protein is CASSVGRWGTDTQYF.

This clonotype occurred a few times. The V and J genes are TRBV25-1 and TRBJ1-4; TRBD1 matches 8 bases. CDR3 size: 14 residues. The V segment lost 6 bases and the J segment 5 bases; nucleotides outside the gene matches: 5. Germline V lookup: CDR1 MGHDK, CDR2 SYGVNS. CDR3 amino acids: CASRDDRGNEKLFF. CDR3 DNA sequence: TGTGCCAGCAGGGACGACAGGGGCAATGAAAAACTGTTTTTT.